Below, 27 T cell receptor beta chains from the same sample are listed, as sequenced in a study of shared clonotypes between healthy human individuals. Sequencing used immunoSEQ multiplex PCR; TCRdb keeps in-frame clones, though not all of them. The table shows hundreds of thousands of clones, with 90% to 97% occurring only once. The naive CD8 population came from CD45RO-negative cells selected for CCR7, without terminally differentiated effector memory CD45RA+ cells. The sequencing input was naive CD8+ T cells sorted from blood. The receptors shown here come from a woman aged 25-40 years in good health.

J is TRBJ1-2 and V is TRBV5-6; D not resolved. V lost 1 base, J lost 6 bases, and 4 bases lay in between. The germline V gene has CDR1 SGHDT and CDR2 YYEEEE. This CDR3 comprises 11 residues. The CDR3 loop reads CASSLMDGYTF. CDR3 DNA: TGTGCCAGCAGCTTGATGGATGGCTACACCTTC. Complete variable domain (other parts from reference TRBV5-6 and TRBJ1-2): DAGVTQSPTHLIKTRGQQVTLRCSPKSGHDTVSWYQQALGQGPQFIFQYYEEEERQRGNFPDRFSGHQFPNYSSELNVNALLLGDSALYLCASSLMDGYTFGSGTRLTVV.

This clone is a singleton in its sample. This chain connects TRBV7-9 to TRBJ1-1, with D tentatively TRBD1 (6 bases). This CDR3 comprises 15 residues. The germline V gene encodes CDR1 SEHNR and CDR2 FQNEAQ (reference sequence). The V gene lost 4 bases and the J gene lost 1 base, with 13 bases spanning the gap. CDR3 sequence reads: CASSSQGKWNTEAFF. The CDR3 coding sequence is TGTGCCAGCAGCTCCCAGGGGAAATGGAACACTGAAGCTTTCTTT.

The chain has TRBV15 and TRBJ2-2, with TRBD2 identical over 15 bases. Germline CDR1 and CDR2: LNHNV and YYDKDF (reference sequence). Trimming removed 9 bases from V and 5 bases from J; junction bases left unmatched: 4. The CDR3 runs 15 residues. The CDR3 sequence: CATEGLAGGTGELFF. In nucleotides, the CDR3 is TGTGCCACGGAGGGACTAGCGGGAGGTACCGGGGAGCTGTTTTTT.

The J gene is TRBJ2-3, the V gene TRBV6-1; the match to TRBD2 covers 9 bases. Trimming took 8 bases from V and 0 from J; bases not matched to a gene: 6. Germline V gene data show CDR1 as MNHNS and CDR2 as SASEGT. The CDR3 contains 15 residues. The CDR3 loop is CASGASGASTDTQYF. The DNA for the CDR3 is TGTGCCAGCGGGGCTAGCGGGGCAAGCACAGATACGCAGTATTTT.

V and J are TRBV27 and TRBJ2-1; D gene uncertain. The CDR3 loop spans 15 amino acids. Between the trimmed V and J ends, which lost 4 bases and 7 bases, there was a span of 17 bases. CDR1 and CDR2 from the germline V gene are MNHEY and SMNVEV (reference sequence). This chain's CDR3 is CASSSPVGTMNEQFF. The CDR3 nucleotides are TGTGCCAGCAGTTCGCCTGTCGGCACGATGAATGAGCAGTTCTTC.

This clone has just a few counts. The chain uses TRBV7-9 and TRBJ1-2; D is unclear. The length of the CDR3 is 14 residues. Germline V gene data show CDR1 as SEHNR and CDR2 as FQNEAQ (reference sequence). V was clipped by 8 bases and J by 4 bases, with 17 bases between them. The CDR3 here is CASPAPTELYGYTF. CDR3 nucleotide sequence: TGTGCCAGCCCCGCCCCCACAGAACTCTATGGCTACACCTTC.

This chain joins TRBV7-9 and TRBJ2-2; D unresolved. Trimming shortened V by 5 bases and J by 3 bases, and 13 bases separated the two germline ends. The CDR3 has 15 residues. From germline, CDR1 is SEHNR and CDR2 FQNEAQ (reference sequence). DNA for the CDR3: TGTGCCAGCAGCGGTGTCAGTTGGGACACCGGGGAGCTGTTTTTT. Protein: CASSGVSWDTGELFF.

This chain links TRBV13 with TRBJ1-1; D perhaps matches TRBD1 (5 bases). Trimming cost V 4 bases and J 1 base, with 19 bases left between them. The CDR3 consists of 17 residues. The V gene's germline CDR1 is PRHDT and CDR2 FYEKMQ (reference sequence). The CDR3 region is CASSSAGPPVGNTEAFF. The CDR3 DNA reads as TGTGCCAGCAGCTCAGCAGGGCCCCCCGTTGGGAACACTGAAGCTTTCTTT.

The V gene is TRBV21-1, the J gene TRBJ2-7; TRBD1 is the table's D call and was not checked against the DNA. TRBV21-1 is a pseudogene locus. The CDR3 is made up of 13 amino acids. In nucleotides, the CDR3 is TGTGCCAGCAGCAACAGGGGGGCCTACGAGCAGTACTTC. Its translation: CASSNRGAYEQYF.

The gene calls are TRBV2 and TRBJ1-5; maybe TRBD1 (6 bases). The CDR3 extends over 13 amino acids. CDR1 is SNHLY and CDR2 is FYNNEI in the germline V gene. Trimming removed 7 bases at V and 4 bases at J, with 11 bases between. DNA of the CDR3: TGTGCCAGCATTGACAGGAAAAATCAGCCCCAGCATTTT. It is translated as CASIDRKNQPQHF.

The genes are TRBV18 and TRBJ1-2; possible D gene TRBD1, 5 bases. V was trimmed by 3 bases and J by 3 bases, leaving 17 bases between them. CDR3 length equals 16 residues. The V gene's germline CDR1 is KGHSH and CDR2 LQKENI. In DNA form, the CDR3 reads TGTGCCAGCTCACCTAGGCCGGGGGACGGCGACTATGGCTACACCTTC. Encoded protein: CASSPRPGDGDYGYTF.

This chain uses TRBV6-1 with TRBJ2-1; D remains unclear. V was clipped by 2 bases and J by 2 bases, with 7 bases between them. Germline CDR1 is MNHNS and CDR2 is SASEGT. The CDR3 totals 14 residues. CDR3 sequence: CASSETPPYNEQFF. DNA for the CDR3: TGTGCCAGCAGTGAAACACCCCCCTACAATGAGCAGTTCTTC.

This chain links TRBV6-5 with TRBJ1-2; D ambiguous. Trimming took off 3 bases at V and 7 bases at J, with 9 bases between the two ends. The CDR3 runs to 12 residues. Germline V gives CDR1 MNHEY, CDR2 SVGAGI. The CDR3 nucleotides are TGTGCCAGCAGTTATGAGGCGGGTGGCTACACCTTC. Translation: CASSYEAGGYTF.

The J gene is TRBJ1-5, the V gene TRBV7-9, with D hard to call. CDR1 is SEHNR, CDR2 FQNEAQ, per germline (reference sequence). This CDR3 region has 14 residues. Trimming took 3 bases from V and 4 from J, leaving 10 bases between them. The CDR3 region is CASSLSLGNQPQHF. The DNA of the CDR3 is TGTGCCAGCAGCTTGAGTCTTGGAAATCAGCCCCAGCATTTT.

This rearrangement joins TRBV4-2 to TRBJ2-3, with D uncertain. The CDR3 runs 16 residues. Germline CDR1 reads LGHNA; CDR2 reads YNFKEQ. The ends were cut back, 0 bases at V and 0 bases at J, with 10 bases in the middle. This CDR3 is CASSQESAPSTDTQYF. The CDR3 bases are TGTGCCAGCAGCCAAGAGTCCGCCCCTAGCACAGATACGCAGTATTTT.

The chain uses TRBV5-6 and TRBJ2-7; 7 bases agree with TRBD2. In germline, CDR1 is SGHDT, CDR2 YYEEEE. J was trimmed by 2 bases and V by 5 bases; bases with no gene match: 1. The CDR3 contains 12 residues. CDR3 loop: CASRGGAYEQYF. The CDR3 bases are TGTGCCAGCAGGGGAGGGGCCTACGAGCAGTACTTC.

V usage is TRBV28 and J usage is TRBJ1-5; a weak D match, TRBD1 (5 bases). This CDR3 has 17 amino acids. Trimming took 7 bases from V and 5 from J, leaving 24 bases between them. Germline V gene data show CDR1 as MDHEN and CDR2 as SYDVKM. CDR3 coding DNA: TGTGCCAGCACAGAGACAGCGACAATACTCGGCGATCAGCCCCAGCATTTT. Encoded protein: CASTETATILGDQPQHF.

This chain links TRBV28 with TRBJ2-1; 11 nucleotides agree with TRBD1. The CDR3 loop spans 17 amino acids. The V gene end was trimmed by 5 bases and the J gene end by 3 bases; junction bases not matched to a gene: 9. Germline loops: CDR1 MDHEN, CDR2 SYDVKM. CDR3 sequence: CASSPGTGGIFYNEQFF. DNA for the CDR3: TGTGCCAGCAGTCCCGGGACAGGGGGTATTTTCTACAATGAGCAGTTCTTC.

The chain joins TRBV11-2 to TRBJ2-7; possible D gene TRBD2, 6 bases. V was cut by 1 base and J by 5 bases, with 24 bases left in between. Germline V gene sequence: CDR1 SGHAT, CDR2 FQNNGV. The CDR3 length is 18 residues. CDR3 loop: CASSLASRAGDGPHEQYF. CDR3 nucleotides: TGTGCCAGCAGCTTAGCCTCCCGAGCGGGCGACGGCCCCCACGAGCAGTACTTC.

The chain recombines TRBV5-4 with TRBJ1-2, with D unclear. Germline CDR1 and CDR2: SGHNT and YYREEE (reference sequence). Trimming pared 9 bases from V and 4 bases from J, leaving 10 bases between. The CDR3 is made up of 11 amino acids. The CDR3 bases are TGTGCCATCCTAACTTCCTATGGCTACACCTTC. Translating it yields CAILTSYGYTF.

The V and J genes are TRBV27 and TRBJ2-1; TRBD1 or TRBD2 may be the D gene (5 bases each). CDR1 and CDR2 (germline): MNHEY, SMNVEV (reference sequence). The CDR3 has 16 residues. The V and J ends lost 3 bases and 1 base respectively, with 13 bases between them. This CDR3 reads CASSFPGTISYNEQFF. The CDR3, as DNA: TGTGCCAGCAGTTTCCCCGGGACGATTTCCTACAATGAGCAGTTCTTC.

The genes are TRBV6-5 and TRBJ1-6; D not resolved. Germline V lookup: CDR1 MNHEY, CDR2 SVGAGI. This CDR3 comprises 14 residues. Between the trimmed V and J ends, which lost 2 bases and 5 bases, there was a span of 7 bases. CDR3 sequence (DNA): TGTGCCAGCAGTTACGTGTCAGATAATTCACCCCTCCACTTT. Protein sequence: CASSYVSDNSPLHF.

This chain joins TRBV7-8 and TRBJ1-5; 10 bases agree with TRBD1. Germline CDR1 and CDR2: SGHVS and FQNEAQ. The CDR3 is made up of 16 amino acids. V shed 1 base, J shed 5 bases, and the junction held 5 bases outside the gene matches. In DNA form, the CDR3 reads TGTGCCAGCAGCTTAGGCCCGACAGGGGGCTATCAGCCCCAGCATTTT. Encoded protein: CASSLGPTGGYQPQHF.

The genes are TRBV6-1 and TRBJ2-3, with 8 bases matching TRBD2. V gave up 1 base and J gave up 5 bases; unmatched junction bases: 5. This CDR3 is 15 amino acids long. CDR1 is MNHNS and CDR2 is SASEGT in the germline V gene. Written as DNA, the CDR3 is TGTGCCAGCAGTGAAGACTGGCTAGCGGGAGATACGCAGTATTTT. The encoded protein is CASSEDWLAGDTQYF.

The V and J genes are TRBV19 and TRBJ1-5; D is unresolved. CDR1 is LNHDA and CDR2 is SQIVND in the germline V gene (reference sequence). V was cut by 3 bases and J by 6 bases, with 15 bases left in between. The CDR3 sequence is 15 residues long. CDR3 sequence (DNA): TGTGCCAGTAGTATGGCGACCGGGCTTGGTCAGCCCCAGCATTTT. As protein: CASSMATGLGQPQHF.

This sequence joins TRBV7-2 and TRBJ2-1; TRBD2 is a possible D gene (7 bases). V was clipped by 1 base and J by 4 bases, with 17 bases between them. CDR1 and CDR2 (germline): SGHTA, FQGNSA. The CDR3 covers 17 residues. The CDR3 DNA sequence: TGTGCCAGCAGCTTAGAGGGGGGGGCGGATCCATACAATGAGCAGTTCTTC. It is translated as CASSLEGGADPYNEQFF.

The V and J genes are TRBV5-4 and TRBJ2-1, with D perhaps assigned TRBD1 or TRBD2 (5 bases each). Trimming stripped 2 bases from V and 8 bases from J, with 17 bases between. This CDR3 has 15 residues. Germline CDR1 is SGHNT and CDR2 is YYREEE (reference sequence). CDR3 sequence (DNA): TGTGCCAGCAGCTTCTCTAGCTGGGGGTCCGATGAGCAGTTCTTC. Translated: CASSFSSWGSDEQFF.